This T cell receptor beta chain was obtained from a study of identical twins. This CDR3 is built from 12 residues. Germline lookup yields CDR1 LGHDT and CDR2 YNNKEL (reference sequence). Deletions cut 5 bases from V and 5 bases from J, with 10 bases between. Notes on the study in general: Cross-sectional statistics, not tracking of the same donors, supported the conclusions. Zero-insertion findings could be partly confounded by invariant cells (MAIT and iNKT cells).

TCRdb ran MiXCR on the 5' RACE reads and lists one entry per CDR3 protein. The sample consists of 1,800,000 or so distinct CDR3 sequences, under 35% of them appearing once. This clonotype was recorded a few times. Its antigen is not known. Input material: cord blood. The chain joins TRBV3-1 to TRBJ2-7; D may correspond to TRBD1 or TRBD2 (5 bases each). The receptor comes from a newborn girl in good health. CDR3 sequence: CASSYGDHEQYF. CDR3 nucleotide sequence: TGTGCCAGCAGCTACGGGGACCACGAGCAGTACTTC.